This T cell receptor (beta chain) was found in a study of cytomegalovirus exposure and HLA in healthy donors. Use of 60 Vbeta and 13 Jbeta primers characterized the PCR. TCRdb keeps only in-frame clones here, not all; method: immunoSEQ multiplex PCR. The sample yields 150,000 to 200,000 clones, about 77% seen once. Sequencing was performed on PBMCs. This clonotype originated in a woman in her 30s in good health and CMV-seropositive.

CDR3 nucleotides: TGTGCCAGCAGCAAATGGGACTCCTCCTACGAGCAGTACTTC. This encodes CASSKWDSSYEQYF. V is TRBV21-1 and J is TRBJ2-7; the table gives TRBD2 as D, unverified against the DNA. TRBV21-1 constitutes a pseudogene. The CDR3 has 14 amino acids.